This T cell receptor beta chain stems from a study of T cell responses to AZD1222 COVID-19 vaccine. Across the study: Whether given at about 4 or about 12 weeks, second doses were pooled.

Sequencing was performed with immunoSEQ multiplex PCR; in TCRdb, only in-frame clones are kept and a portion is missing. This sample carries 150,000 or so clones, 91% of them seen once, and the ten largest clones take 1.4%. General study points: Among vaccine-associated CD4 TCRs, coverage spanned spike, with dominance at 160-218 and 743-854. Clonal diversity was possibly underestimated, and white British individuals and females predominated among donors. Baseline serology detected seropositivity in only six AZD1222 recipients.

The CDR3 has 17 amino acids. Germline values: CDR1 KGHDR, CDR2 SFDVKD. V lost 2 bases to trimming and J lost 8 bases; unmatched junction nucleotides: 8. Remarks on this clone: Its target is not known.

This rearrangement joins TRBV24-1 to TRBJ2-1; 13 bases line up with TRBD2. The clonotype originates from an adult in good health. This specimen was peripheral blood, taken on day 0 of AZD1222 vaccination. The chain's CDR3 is CATSDSGTSGIEDEQFF. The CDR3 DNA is TGTGCCACCAGTGATTCCGGGACTAGCGGGATCGAAGATGAGCAGTTCTTC.